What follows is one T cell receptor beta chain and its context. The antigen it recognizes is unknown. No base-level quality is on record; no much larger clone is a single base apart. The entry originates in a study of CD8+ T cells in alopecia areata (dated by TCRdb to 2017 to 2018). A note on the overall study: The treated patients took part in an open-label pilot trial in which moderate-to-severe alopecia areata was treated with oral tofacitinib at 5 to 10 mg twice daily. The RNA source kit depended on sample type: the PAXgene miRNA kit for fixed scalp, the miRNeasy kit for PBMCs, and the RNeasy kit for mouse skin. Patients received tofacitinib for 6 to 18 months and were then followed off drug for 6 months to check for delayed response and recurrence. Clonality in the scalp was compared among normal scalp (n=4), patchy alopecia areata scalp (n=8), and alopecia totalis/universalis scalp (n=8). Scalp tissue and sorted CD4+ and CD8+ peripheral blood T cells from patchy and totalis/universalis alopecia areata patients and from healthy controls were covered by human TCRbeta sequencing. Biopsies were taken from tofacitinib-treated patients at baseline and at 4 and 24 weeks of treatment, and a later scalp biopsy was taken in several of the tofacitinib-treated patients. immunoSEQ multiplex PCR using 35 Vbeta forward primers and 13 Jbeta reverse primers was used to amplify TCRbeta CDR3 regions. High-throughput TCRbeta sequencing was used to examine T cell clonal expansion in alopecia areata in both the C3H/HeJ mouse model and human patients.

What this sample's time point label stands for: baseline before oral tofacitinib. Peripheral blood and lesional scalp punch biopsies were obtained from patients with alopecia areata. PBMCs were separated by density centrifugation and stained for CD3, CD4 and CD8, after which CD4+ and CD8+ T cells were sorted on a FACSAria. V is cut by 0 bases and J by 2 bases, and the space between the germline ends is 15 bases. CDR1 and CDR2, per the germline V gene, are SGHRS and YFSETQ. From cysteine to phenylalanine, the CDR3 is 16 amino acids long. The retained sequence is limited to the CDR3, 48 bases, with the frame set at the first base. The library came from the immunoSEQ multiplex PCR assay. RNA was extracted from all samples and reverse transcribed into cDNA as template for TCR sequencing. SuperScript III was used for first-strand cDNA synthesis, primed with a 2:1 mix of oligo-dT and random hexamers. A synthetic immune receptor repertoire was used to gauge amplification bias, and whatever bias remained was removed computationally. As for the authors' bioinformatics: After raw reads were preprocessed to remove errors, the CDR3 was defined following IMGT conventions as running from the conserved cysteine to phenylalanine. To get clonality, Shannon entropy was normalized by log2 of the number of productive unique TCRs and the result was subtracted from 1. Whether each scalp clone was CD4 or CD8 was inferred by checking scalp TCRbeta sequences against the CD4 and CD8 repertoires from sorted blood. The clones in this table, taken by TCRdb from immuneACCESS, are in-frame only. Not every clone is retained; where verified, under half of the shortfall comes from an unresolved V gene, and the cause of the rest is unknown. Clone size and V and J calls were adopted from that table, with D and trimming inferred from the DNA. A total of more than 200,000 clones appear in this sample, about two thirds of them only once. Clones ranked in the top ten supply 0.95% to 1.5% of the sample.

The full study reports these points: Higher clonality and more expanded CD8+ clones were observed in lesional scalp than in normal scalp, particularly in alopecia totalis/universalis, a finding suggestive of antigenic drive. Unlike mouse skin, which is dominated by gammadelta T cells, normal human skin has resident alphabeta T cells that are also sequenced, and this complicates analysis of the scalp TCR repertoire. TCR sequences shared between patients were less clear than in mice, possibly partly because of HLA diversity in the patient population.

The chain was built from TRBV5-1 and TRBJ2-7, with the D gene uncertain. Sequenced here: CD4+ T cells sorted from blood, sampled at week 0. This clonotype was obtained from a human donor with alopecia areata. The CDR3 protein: CASSLAWQKYPYEQYF. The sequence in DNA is TGCGCCAGCAGCTTGGCCTGGCAGAAGTACCCCTACGAGCAGTACTTC.